This TCR beta chain was retrieved from a study of breast tumors, draining lymph nodes, adjacent tissues. Each CDR3 protein is one row after TCRdb ran MiXCR on the multiplex PCR reads. Of some 47,000 distinct CDR3 sequences listed, around 45% are singletons. This CDR3 spans 17 amino acids. Trimming removed 0 bases at V and 4 bases at J, with 17 bases between. Germline CDR1 and CDR2: MNHNS and SASEGT. This clonotype has at least ten counts. Sequenced material: breast tumor tissue. The source is a female donor with breast cancer. Some clones in this sample may be carry-over from other donors' samples. V and J are TRBV6-1 and TRBJ2-3; D possibly corresponds to TRBD2 (6 bases). Here the CDR3 reads CASSEARGWRAADTQYF. The CDR3 DNA reads TGTGCCAGCAGTGAAGCGCGCGGATGGAGGGCCGCAGATACGCAGTATTTT.